Following are 28 T cell receptor beta chains from one sample sequenced in a study of blood T cell repertoires in COVID-19 (dated by TCRdb to about 2020). Library preparation used the immunoSEQ multiplex PCR assay. This is the immuneACCESS table as TCRdb keeps it, with only in-frame sequences that have V and J called. A part of the clones is gone; compared with another copy, unresolved V genes explain less than half, and the rest is unexplained. The sample records about 220,000 clones, around 86% of which are singletons. The top ten clones comprise 5.2% of the sample. Sequencing was carried out using peripheral blood. All receptors derive from a woman in her 70s with COVID-19, enrolled during active disease.

This chain links TRBV2 with TRBJ2-5; 9 bases line up with TRBD2. V lost 7 bases, J lost 4 bases, and 7 bases stayed unmatched. The CDR3 is 14 amino acids. Germline CDR1 reads SNHLY; CDR2 reads FYNNEI. DNA of the CDR3: TGTGCCAGCAAGGTTGCGGGAGGGATAGAGACCCAGTACTTC. Its translation is CASKVAGGIETQYF.

This rearrangement joins TRBV7-8 to TRBJ2-7, with D possibly being TRBD1 (7 bases). V lost 5 bases and J 5 bases, leaving 16 bases between the germline ends. The CDR3 loop spans 14 amino acids. Per the germline V gene, CDR1 is SGHVS and CDR2 is FQNEAQ. In DNA, the CDR3 is TGTGCCAGCAGCCGACGACAGGGACTTGACGAGCAGTACTTC. Protein product: CASSRRQGLDEQYF.

The rearrangement joins TRBV5-8 to TRBJ2-1; 8 bases fit TRBD2. The CDR3 spans 15 residues. J lost 4 bases, V lost 4 bases, and 7 bases had no gene match. Germline V lookup: CDR1 SGHTS, CDR2 YDEGEE. For the CDR3, the DNA is TGTGCCAGCAGCGCGAGCGGGAGAGGTTACAATGAGCAGTTCTTC. It yields the protein CASSASGRGYNEQFF.

The chain is built from TRBV5-4 and TRBJ2-2, with a tentative D call TRBD1 (6 bases). Germline loops: CDR1 SGHNT, CDR2 YYREEE (reference sequence). The CDR3 contains 15 residues. V gave up 4 bases and J gave up 6 bases, with 16 bases separating them. The CDR3 here is CASSVRDTQPGELFF. In DNA form, the CDR3 reads TGTGCCAGCAGCGTCCGGGACACGCAGCCCGGGGAGCTGTTTTTT. The entire variable domain, with the rest obtained from reference TRBV5-4 and TRBJ2-2, is as follows: ETGVTQSPTHLIKTRGQQVTLRCSSQSGHNTVSWYQQALGQGPQFIFQYYREEENGRGNFPPRFSGLQFPNYSSELNVNALELDDSALYLCASSVRDTQPGELFFGEGSRLTVL.

The chain uses TRBV12-3 or TRBV12-4 and TRBJ2-1; D unresolved. The germline V and J ends were trimmed by 2 bases and 6 bases, with 8 bases remaining between them. CDR3 length equals 13 residues. CDR3 bases: TGTGCCAGCAGTTTAAGGCCGGGCAATGAGCAGTTCTTC. Its protein is CASSLRPGNEQFF.

The CDR3 loop is CASSFQRSYGYTF. CDR3 nucleotides: TGTGCCAGCAGCTTCCAGCGGTCCTATGGCTACACCTTC. The V gene is TRBV5-8, the J gene TRBJ1-2, with D unresolved. From germline, CDR1 is SGHTS and CDR2 YDEGEE. Trimming pared 2 bases from V and 4 bases from J, leaving 9 bases between. This CDR3 has 13 residues.

The V gene is TRBV3-1 (or the pseudogene TRBV3-2), the J gene TRBJ2-7; no reliable D call. The CDR3 extends over 12 amino acids. Germline loops: CDR1 LGHDT, CDR2 YNNKEL (reference sequence). Trimming took off 1 base at V and 1 base at J, with 2 bases between the two ends. The CDR3, as DNA: TGTGCCAGCAGCCAAGCTTCCTACGAGCAGTACTTC. It is translated as CASSQASYEQYF.

The gene calls are TRBV5-4 and TRBJ2-3; 7 bases map to TRBD2. This CDR3 has 16 residues. From germline, CDR1 is SGHNT and CDR2 YYREEE (reference sequence). The V and J ends lost 3 bases and 2 bases, in that order; junction bases with no gene match: 9. This chain's CDR3 is CASSSLGGGFTDTQYF. The CDR3 region has the DNA TGTGCCAGCAGCTCCCTTGGGGGGGGGTTCACAGATACGCAGTATTTT.

V usage is TRBV7-2 and J usage is TRBJ2-5; TRBD1 matches at 9 bases. Germline V lookup: CDR1 SGHTA, CDR2 FQGNSA. The CDR3 covers 15 residues. After removal of 5 bases from V and 4 bases from J, the junction contained 8 bases not matched to a gene. The CDR3 is CASSPQGAIGETQYF. The CDR3 DNA follows: TGTGCCAGCAGCCCACAGGGGGCGATCGGAGAGACCCAGTACTTC.

The rearrangement joins TRBV4-3 to TRBJ1-6; maybe TRBD1 (5 bases). The CDR3 runs 15 residues. Between the trimmed V and J ends, which lost 0 bases and 7 bases, there was a span of 10 bases. CDR1 is LGHNA and CDR2 is YSLEER in the germline V gene. CDR3 nucleotides: TGCGCCAGCAGCCAAGATATCCAGGGCAATTCACCCCTCCACTTT. Its translation: CASSQDIQGNSPLHF.

V and J are TRBV4-1 and TRBJ1-1, with a tentative D call TRBD1 (5 bases). The CDR3 consists of 16 residues. V was shortened by 1 base and J by 6 bases, with 18 bases between the two germline ends. CDR1 MGHRA and CDR2 YSYEKL come from the germline V gene. The CDR3 coding sequence is TGCGCCAGCAGCCAAGTAAGGGGAGGGAGGATGGCTGAAGCTTTCTTT. It codes for CASSQVRGGRMAEAFF.

This chain connects TRBV28 to TRBJ1-6; the match to TRBD1 covers 9 bases. CDR3 length equals 17 residues. Losses at the gene ends were 6 bases for V and 7 bases for J; bases not matched to a gene: 13. Per the germline V gene, CDR1 is MDHEN and CDR2 is SYDVKM. The CDR3 sequence: CASRRLQGANPNSPLHF. The CDR3 DNA sequence: TGTGCCAGCAGACGCCTACAGGGGGCCAACCCCAATTCACCCCTCCACTTT.

This clone was counted once. This chain joins TRBV7-6 and TRBJ2-7, with TRBD2 identical over 14 bases. The J segment lost 5 bases and the V segment lost 5 bases, leaving 14 bases of the junction unmatched. CDR3 size: 18 residues. Germline V gene data show CDR1 as SGHVS and CDR2 as FNYEAQ. Here the CDR3 reads CASSTGLAGEAVIHEQYF. The CDR3 DNA sequence: TGTGCCAGCAGCACGGGACTAGCGGGAGAAGCAGTAATCCACGAGCAGTACTTC.

V gene TRBV19 combines with J gene TRBJ2-7; the D gene is possibly TRBD2 (7 bases). The CDR3 runs to 13 residues. Trimming removed 6 bases at V and 4 bases at J, with 13 bases between. Looked up from germline, CDR1 is LNHDA and CDR2 is SQIVND (reference sequence). The CDR3 coding sequence is TGTGCCAGTAGCACGCGGGGGCGTTACGAGCAGTACTTC. Protein product: CASSTRGRYEQYF.

CDR3 nucleotide sequence: TGTGCCAGCACCGCCTCGGGGGGCTTTAACTATGGCTACACCTTC. This translates into CASTASGGFNYGYTF. The chain uses TRBV7-9 and TRBJ1-2, with D perhaps matching TRBD1 (6 bases). V was trimmed by 7 bases and J by 1 base, leaving 16 bases between them. In germline, CDR1 is SEHNR, CDR2 FQNEAQ (reference sequence). The CDR3 extends over 15 amino acids.

On this clone: Other DNA variants within this sample encode the same CDR3. The chain has TRBV9 and TRBJ2-1; possible D gene TRBD1, 6 bases. Per the germline V gene, CDR1 is SGDLS and CDR2 is YYNGEE. The CDR3 length is 15 residues. V was clipped by 0 bases and J by 1 base, with 8 bases between them. The CDR3 coding sequence is TGTGCCAGCAGCGTAGGGGGGCTTTCCTACAATGAGCAGTTCTTC. It codes for CASSVGGLSYNEQFF.

The chain employs TRBV27 and TRBJ1-4; D is perhaps TRBD1 (6 bases). The CDR3 loop spans 14 amino acids. V lost 6 bases to trimming and J lost 3 bases, with 11 bases between them. The V gene's germline CDR1 is MNHEY and CDR2 SMNVEV (reference sequence). This CDR3 reads CASRRGGSNEKLFF. CDR3 nucleotide sequence: TGTGCCAGCAGAAGGGGGGGCTCTAATGAAAAACTGTTTTTT.

J is TRBJ2-3 and V is TRBV4-2; 7 bases match TRBD1. Germline values: CDR1 LGHNA, CDR2 YNFKEQ. V lost 3 bases, J lost 4 bases, and 10 bases stayed unmatched. This CDR3 contains 16 residues. The chain's CDR3 is CASSQSRSGGADTQYF. CDR3 sequence (DNA): TGTGCCAGCAGCCAGAGCCGATCAGGGGGAGCAGATACGCAGTATTTT.

The chain is built from TRBV7-9 and TRBJ1-4; D is perhaps TRBD1 (5 bases). Germline CDR1 reads SEHNR; CDR2 reads FQNEAQ (reference sequence). The length of the CDR3 is 15 residues. V lost 0 bases to trimming and J lost 6 bases, with 11 bases between them. CDR3: CASSLAGRRDEKLFF. The CDR3 bases are TGTGCCAGCAGCTTAGCGGGGCGCCGAGATGAAAAACTGTTTTTT. Using reference TRBV7-9 and TRBJ1-4 for the parts outside the CDR3, the full variable domain is DTGVSQNPRHKITKRGQNVTFRCDPISEHNRLYWYRQTLGQGPEFLTYFQNEAQLEKSRLLSDRFSAERPKGSFSTLEIQRTEQGDSAMYLCASSLAGRRDEKLFFGSGTQLSVL.

A few counts support this clone. The rearrangement uses TRBV6-5 and TRBJ1-1; D is possibly TRBD1 (5 bases). The germline gives CDR1 MNHEY, CDR2 SVGAGI. The CDR3 has 13 amino acids. V was clipped by 2 bases and J by 4 bases, with 8 bases between them. The CDR3 sequence is CASSYETATEAFF. The DNA of the CDR3 is TGTGCCAGCAGTTACGAGACAGCCACTGAAGCTTTCTTT.

This chain connects TRBV10-3 to TRBJ1-2, with no clear D. Germline values: CDR1 ENHRY, CDR2 SYGVKD. The CDR3 has 13 amino acids. With 1 base removed from V and 5 bases from J, the gap between germline ends came to 8 bases. The CDR3 nucleotides read TGTGCCATCAGTGAGTTAGAGGAATATGGCTACACCTTC. Amino acid sequence: CAISELEEYGYTF.

The chain carries TRBV18 and TRBJ2-2; 7 nucleotides line up with TRBD2. The CDR3 covers 14 residues. V was clipped by 6 bases and J by 6 bases; unmatched bases: 7. Germline assignment: CDR1 KGHSH and CDR2 LQKENI. Here the CDR3 DNA reads TGTGCCAGCTCGTATCGACTAGCTCCCGGGGAGCTGTTTTTT. Its protein is CASSYRLAPGELFF.

The genes are TRBV24-1 and TRBJ1-1; perhaps TRBD1 as D (6 bases). The germline V gene has CDR1 KGHDR and CDR2 SFDVKD. This CDR3 is 13 amino acids long. Trimming removed 7 bases at V and 4 bases at J, with 12 bases between. Here the CDR3 reads CATSYGQRTEAFF. Here the CDR3 DNA reads TGTGCCACCAGCTACGGACAGCGCACTGAAGCTTTCTTT.

This clone has a count of ten or more. This chain uses TRBV19 with TRBJ1-5; the match to TRBD1 covers 8 bases. The CDR3 length is 13 residues. The V and J ends lost 10 bases and 3 bases, in that order; junction bases with no gene match: 5. Germline V gene lookup returns CDR1 LNHDA and CDR2 SQIVND (reference sequence). CDR3 residues: CATRDRFNQPQHF. The CDR3 nucleotides read TGTGCCACCCGGGACAGGTTCAATCAGCCCCAGCATTTT.

The rearrangement links TRBV28 to TRBJ2-7, with TRBD2 matching over 8 bases. The CDR3 sequence is 13 residues long. With 6 bases clipped from V and 12 bases from J, the junction kept 13 bases outside the gene matches. From germline, CDR1 is MDHEN and CDR2 SYDVKM. The CDR3 loop reads CASSPPGTRIRYF. For the CDR3, the DNA is TGTGCCAGCAGCCCTCCGGGGACTAGGATCCGGTACTTC.

In DNA form, the CDR3 reads TGTGCCAGCAGCTTAGATGGGGGGGATTGGAACACCATATATTTT. Encoded protein: CASSLDGGDWNTIYF. V usage is TRBV11-2 and J usage is TRBJ1-3; perhaps TRBD1 as D (5 bases). The CDR3 has 15 residues. Germline V CDR1 and CDR2: SGHAT, FQNNGV. The V gene lost 0 bases and the J gene lost 7 bases, with 13 bases spanning the gap.

The CDR3 region is CASSAKGGSGTSGETQYF. The CDR3, as DNA: TGTGCCAGCAGCGCGAAGGGGGGGAGCGGGACCTCAGGGGAGACCCAGTACTTC. The chain carries TRBV9 and TRBJ2-5, with a possible D match to TRBD2 (7 bases). The length of the CDR3 is 18 residues. Trimming removed 3 bases at V and 5 bases at J, with 26 bases between. Germline values: CDR1 SGDLS, CDR2 YYNGEE. Full variable domain (remainder filled in from reference TRBV9 and TRBJ2-5): DSGVTQTPKHLITATGQRVTLRCSPRSGDLSVYWYQQSLDQGLQFLIQYYNGEERAKGNILERFSAQQFPDLHSELNLSSLELGDSALYFCASSAKGGSGTSGETQYFGPGTRLLVL.

The chain combines TRBV7-2 with TRBJ1-2; TRBD1 matches at 9 bases. Unmatched junction bases numbered 14, after V lost 1 base and J lost 8 bases. The CDR3 sequence is 17 residues long. Germline V gene data show CDR1 as SGHTA and CDR2 as FQGNSA. Here the CDR3 DNA reads TGTGCCAGCAGCTTAGTTCCCCCGGGACAGGGAGCGGAGGGCTACACCTTC. Protein: CASSLVPPGQGAEGYTF.